The sample holds a few counts of the clone carrying this T cell receptor (beta chain). No antigen is known for it. By 5'RACE template switching, TCR cDNA was produced, with a universal primer site and UMIs added in the process. Each CDR3 protein gets one entry after TCRdb re-called the 5' RACE reads with MiXCR. The sample records more than 110,000 distinct CDR3 sequences, under 7% being singletons. This entry is derived from a study of T cells after yellow fever vaccination. Study-wide context: Libraries from low-cell-number fractions were prepared with the SMART-Seq v4 Ultra Low Input RNA kit. General study findings and limits: From the bulk population, abundant clonotypes could contaminate and appear within FACS-sorted repertoires. In post-booster samples, most primary-vaccination clones reappeared (under 98% CD4, roughly 90% CD8).

In germline, CDR1 is LNHDA, CDR2 SQIVND (reference sequence). The junction had 12 bases not matched to a gene; V was cut back by 3 bases and J by 0 bases. CDR3 length equals 20 residues. The gene calls are TRBV19 and TRBJ2-2; 11 bases agree with TRBD2. Source: CD4+ T cells sorted from PBMCs, taken 10 days after the yellow fever booster vaccination. The source is a man younger than 45 who received the YFV17D yellow fever vaccine. Here the CDR3 DNA reads TGTGCCAGTAGTATGTGGATGGGGACTAGCGGAGATACGAACACCGGGGAGCTGTTTTTT. As protein: CASSMWMGTSGDTNTGELFF.